One and the same sample provided the 3 T cell receptor beta chains below, sequenced in a study of shared clonotypes between healthy human individuals (dated by TCRdb to the early 2020s). Library preparation was by the immunoSEQ multiplex PCR assay. Not all clones reach the TCRdb copy of this immuneACCESS table, which keeps in-frame sequences only. Checked studies attribute under half of the gap to unresolved V genes and leave the rest unexplained. In this sample the table shows over a million clones, approximately 97% of which occur a single time. The ten largest account for approximately 1.1% of the sample. Specimen: naive CD4+ T cells sorted from blood. The sample's cell subset or site label, in plain terms: CD45RA+ positively selected. The receptors stem from a man between 25 and 39 years old in good health.

The V call is TRBV19, the J call TRBJ1-1; D might be TRBD1 (5 bases). Germline values: CDR1 LNHDA, CDR2 SQIVND (reference sequence). Trimming cost V 6 bases and J 3 bases, with 8 bases left between them. This CDR3 is built from 12 residues. The CDR3 protein is CASSRQYTEAFF. The CDR3 bases are TGTGCCAGTAGCAGACAGTACACTGAAGCTTTCTTT.

The CDR3 DNA sequence: TGCGCCAGCAGCCAAATCGAGAGGACTAGTAGGGCCAATGAGCAGTTCTTC. Translating it yields CASSQIERTSRANEQFF. This chain connects TRBV4-1 to TRBJ2-1; 7 nucleotides line up with TRBD2. Looked up from germline, CDR1 is MGHRA and CDR2 is YSYEKL. The CDR3 runs to 17 residues. Trimming removed 2 bases from V and 6 bases from J; junction bases left unmatched: 13.

The gene calls are TRBV7-9 and TRBJ1-4; D not certain. This CDR3 region has 13 residues. Germline values: CDR1 SEHNR, CDR2 FQNEAQ (reference sequence). With 3 bases removed from V and 5 bases from J, the gap between germline ends came to 7 bases. CDR3 protein: CASSFTGNEKLFF. DNA for the CDR3: TGTGCCAGCAGCTTCACGGGAAATGAAAAACTGTTTTTT.